This T cell receptor (beta chain) was sequenced during a study of blood T cell repertoires in COVID-19. Generated by immunoSEQ multiplex PCR, the TCRdb table keeps only in-frame clones and is missing some. The repertoire holds roughly 360,000 clones, with about 87% as singletons. Germline CDR1 and CDR2: SGHRS and YFSETQ. The CDR3 consists of 14 residues. The J segment lost 0 bases and the V segment lost 5 bases, leaving 5 bases of the junction unmatched. The rearrangement joins TRBV5-1 to TRBJ2-7; TRBD2 agrees at 7 bases. Sequenced input: PBMCs or T cells enriched from blood (not recorded which). The sequence came from a young man who had recovered from COVID-19. This CDR3 reads CASSGGVGSYEQYF. The CDR3 DNA is TGCGCCAGCAGTGGGGGGGTTGGCTCCTACGAGCAGTACTTC.